A selection of T cell receptor beta chains follows, all from one sample in a study of blood T cell repertoires in COVID-19. Assay used: immunoSEQ multiplex PCR; TCRdb lists only in-frame clones, some missing. The sample includes 200,000 to 250,000 clones, 65% to 90% of them seen just once. The source material was PBMCs or T cells enriched from blood (not recorded which). All receptors derive from a woman aged 45 to 65 with acute COVID-19. CDR3s include the opening cysteine and the closing phenylalanine or tryptophan.

v_gene: TRBV7-8; j_gene: TRBJ1-5; CDR3aa: CASSIGPDRGGNQPQHF
v_gene: TRBV27; j_gene: TRBJ1-2; CDR3aa: CASSSGTGFGYGYTF
v_gene: TRBV20-1; j_gene: TRBJ2-1; CDR3aa: CSAQAPGEQFF
v_gene: TRBV5-4; j_gene: TRBJ1-1; CDR3aa: CASSIGGGRPSMNTEAFF
v_gene: TRBV7-6; j_gene: TRBJ1-1; CDR3aa: CASSNLRGADTEAFF
v_gene: TRBV20-1; j_gene: TRBJ1-1; CDR3aa: CSASPLYTEAFF
v_gene: TRBV19; j_gene: TRBJ1-1; CDR3aa: CASRRQGAKNTEAFF
v_gene: TRBV20-1; j_gene: TRBJ1-3; CDR3aa: CSASHQGGNTIYF
v_gene: TRBV6-4; j_gene: TRBJ1-5; CDR3aa: CASSDYRTGAYQPQHF
v_gene: TRBV18; j_gene: TRBJ1-2; CDR3aa: CASSLRRDRNNYGYTF
v_gene: TRBV5-1; j_gene: TRBJ1-3; CDR3aa: CASSLVQNSGNTIYF
v_gene: TRBV7-2; j_gene: TRBJ2-7; CDR3aa: CASSLIGTGVEQYF
v_gene: TRBV21-1; j_gene: TRBJ2-1; CDR3aa: CASSKVPRLLAHNEQFF
v_gene: TRBV9; j_gene: TRBJ1-1; CDR3aa: CASSDRTGGKAFF
v_gene: TRBV5-6; j_gene: TRBJ1-2; CDR3aa: CASTQGSYYGYTF
v_gene: TRBV5-4; j_gene: TRBJ2-7; CDR3aa: CASSLDLQGPYEQYF
v_gene: TRBV10-3; j_gene: TRBJ2-2; CDR3aa: CAIRGLADSGELFF
v_gene: TRBV11-2; j_gene: TRBJ1-3; CDR3aa: CASSLDRSGNTIYF
v_gene: TRBV5-4; j_gene: TRBJ1-3; CDR3aa: CASRLQGSSGNTIYF
v_gene: TRBV6-2/TRBV6-3; j_gene: TRBJ1-2; CDR3aa: CASSYQGTGGYTF
v_gene: TRBV7-2; j_gene: TRBJ1-1; CDR3aa: CASSPRQAPMNTEAFF
v_gene: TRBV5-1; j_gene: TRBJ2-5; CDR3aa: CASSQGQDQETQYF
v_gene: TRBV13; j_gene: TRBJ2-7; CDR3aa: CASSSGQGAIYEQYF
v_gene: TRBV5-1; j_gene: TRBJ2-5; CDR3aa: CASSLAGGAGQETQYF
v_gene: TRBV7-2; j_gene: TRBJ2-1; CDR3aa: CASSLGFLLFF
v_gene: TRBV9; j_gene: TRBJ2-1; CDR3aa: CASSSIRLGEQFF
v_gene: TRBV30; j_gene: TRBJ2-1; CDR3aa: CAWSVQPNNEQFF
v_gene: TRBV5-1; j_gene: TRBJ2-1; CDR3aa: CASSSDIPYNEQFF
v_gene: TRBV30; j_gene: TRBJ2-5; CDR3aa: CAWSGLAGGQGVETQYF
v_gene: TRBV18; j_gene: TRBJ2-3; CDR3aa: CASSAQQGPDTQYF
v_gene: TRBV7-3; j_gene: TRBJ1-1; CDR3aa: CASSPGLSNTEAFF
v_gene: TRBV19; j_gene: TRBJ2-7; CDR3aa: CASSMRGTGGNEQYF
v_gene: TRBV14; j_gene: TRBJ1-6; CDR3aa: CASSQGSMASPLHF
v_gene: TRBV9; j_gene: TRBJ1-1; CDR3aa: CASSPRPGGEAFF
v_gene: TRBV27; j_gene: TRBJ1-4; CDR3aa: CASGGRGGGEKLFF
v_gene: TRBV7-6; j_gene: TRBJ2-5; CDR3aa: CASSSMTGSWETQYF
v_gene: TRBV4-1; j_gene: TRBJ1-2; CDR3aa: CASSQEGPFRGLDGYTF
v_gene: TRBV7-2; j_gene: TRBJ1-4; CDR3aa: CASSARPGLEKLFF
v_gene: TRBV12-3/TRBV12-4; j_gene: TRBJ1-2; CDR3aa: CASSLRGAYGYTF
v_gene: TRBV5-1; j_gene: TRBJ1-1; CDR3aa: CASRYFESSDTEAFF
v_gene: TRBV6-5; j_gene: TRBJ2-2; CDR3aa: CASSTGTTGELFF
v_gene: TRBV6-2/TRBV6-3; j_gene: TRBJ2-7; CDR3aa: CASSYVYPEQYF
v_gene: TRBV5-1; j_gene: TRBJ2-1; CDR3aa: CASSFRLAAYNEQFF
v_gene: TRBV30; j_gene: TRBJ2-7; CDR3aa: CAWTGTPTYEQYF
v_gene: TRBV4-2; j_gene: TRBJ1-1; CDR3aa: CASSQEGGSTEAFF